These T cell receptor beta chains were read from a single sample in a study of early T cells in non-severe SARS-CoV-2 infection. TCRdb re-analysed the 5' RACE reads in MiXCR, keeping a single row per CDR3 protein. The sample records approximately 43,000 distinct CDR3 sequences, around 6.8% being singletons. Sequences were obtained from whole blood. The receptors derive from an adult who was a healthcare worker with PCR-confirmed SARS-CoV-2 infection or an uninfected control (not recorded which). The CDR3 runs from the conserved cysteine through the conserved F or W. Fields, in order: CDR3 protein, CDR3 DNA, D gene, clone size, V gene, J gene. The D gene is left open where the match is weak. A row's size may be missing; if present it is once, few, many or a size class.

CASSRRGSSYEQYF	TGTGCCAGCAGCCGCAGGGGTAGCTCCTACGAGCAGTACTTC	NA	few	TRBV6-5	TRBJ2-7
CSARSGGVLGREQYF	TGCAGCGCCCGGAGCGGGGGCGTTTTAGGGAGGGAGCAGTACTTC	TRBD2	many	TRBV29-1	TRBJ2-7
CAITQSADTQYF	TGTGCCATCACCCAAAGCGCAGATACGCAGTATTTT	NA	few	TRBV10-3	TRBJ2-3
CASSEGDPRRSPLHF	TGTGCCAGCAGTGAGGGGGACCCACGCAGATCACCCCTCCACTTT	NA	many	TRBV2	TRBJ1-6
CASSPDPRTDTQYF	TGTGCCAGCAGCCCAGACCCGAGAACAGATACGCAGTATTTT	NA	many	TRBV3-1	TRBJ2-3
CASTGDSYEQYF	TGTGCCAGCACTGGGGACTCCTACGAGCAGTACTTC	NA	NA	TRBV2	TRBJ2-7
CSATPTGGINQPQHF	TGCAGTGCCACCCCGACAGGGGGTATCAATCAGCCCCAGCATTTT	TRBD1	NA	TRBV20-1	TRBJ1-5
CASSWLAGTGELFF	TGCGCCAGCAGCTGGCTAGCGGGGACCGGGGAGCTGTTTTTT	TRBD2	few	TRBV5-1	TRBJ2-2
CASSTGSSNSGANVLTF	TGTGCCAGCAGTACGGGGTCATCCAACTCTGGGGCCAACGTCCTGACTTTC	NA	many	TRBV6-5	TRBJ2-6
CASSYGGASNQPQHF	TGTGCCAGCAGTTATGGGGGGGCTAGCAATCAGCCCCAGCATTTT	NA	few	TRBV6-5	TRBJ1-5
CASSFEYEQYF	TGCGCCAGCAGCTTTGAGTACGAGCAGTACTTC	NA	few	TRBV5-1	TRBJ2-7
CASSHDTYGYTF	TGTGCCAGCAGCCATGACACCTATGGCTACACCTTC	NA	many	TRBV12-3/TRBV12-4	TRBJ1-2